This entry lists 15 T cell receptor beta chains sequenced from one sample in a study of OX40 agonist ivuxolimab in advanced cancers. Data came from immunoSEQ multiplex PCR; TCRdb stores just in-frame clones and leaves some out. The sample yields 35,000 or so clones, roughly four fifths seen once. The source was CD4+ or CD8+ T cells sorted from blood, collected in a trial of the OX40 agonist ivuxolimab. The receptors here all came from an adult with an advanced solid tumor such as melanoma, head and neck, liver or kidney cancer.

The chain couples TRBV11-2 to TRBJ2-7, with TRBD2 matching over 11 bases. J gave up 0 bases and V 3 bases, and 4 bases lay outside the gene matches. The CDR3 spans 16 residues. CDR1 is SGHAT, CDR2 FQNNGV, per germline. CDR3 in DNA: TGTGCCAGCAGCTTTACCGGGACTAGCGGCTCCTACGAGCAGTACTTC. As protein: CASSFTGTSGSYEQYF. The full variable domain, rest sourced from reference TRBV11-2 and TRBJ2-7, is EAGVAQSPRYKIIEKRQSVAFWCNPISGHATLYWYQQILGQGPKLLIQFQNNGVVDDSQLPKDRFSAERLKGVDSTLKIQPAKLEDSAVYLCASSFTGTSGSYEQYFGPGTRLTVT.

The V and J genes are TRBV5-4 and TRBJ2-2, with D possibly being TRBD1 (6 bases). This CDR3 has 14 residues. Germline CDR1 SGHNT, CDR2 YYREEE (reference sequence). V lost 4 bases, J lost 1 base, and 8 bases lay in between. CDR3 region: CASSLQGNTGELFF. Here the CDR3 DNA reads TGTGCCAGCAGCCTACAGGGGAACACCGGGGAGCTGTTTTTT. Full variable domain (remainder filled in from reference TRBV5-4 and TRBJ2-2): ETGVTQSPTHLIKTRGQQVTLRCSSQSGHNTVSWYQQALGQGPQFIFQYYREEENGRGNFPPRFSGLQFPNYSSELNVNALELDDSALYLCASSLQGNTGELFFGEGSRLTVL.

This chain joins TRBV5-1 and TRBJ2-1; 7 bases are a match to TRBD1. V shed 2 bases and J 0 bases; nucleotides not matched to a gene: 2. CDR3 length: 15 amino acids. Germline loops: CDR1 SGHRS, CDR2 YFSETQ. CDR3: CASSLQGPSYNEQFF. The CDR3, as DNA: TGCGCCAGCAGCTTACAGGGGCCCTCCTACAATGAGCAGTTCTTC.

This chain uses TRBV28 with TRBJ2-7; no clear D gene. V was clipped by 3 bases and J by 0 bases, with 15 bases between them. This CDR3 is built from 16 residues. CDR1 MDHEN and CDR2 SYDVKM come from the germline V gene. CDR3 in DNA: TGTGCCAGCAGTTTTGCACTCGGTCGCCGCTCCTACGAGCAGTACTTC. Protein: CASSFALGRRSYEQYF.

This chain links TRBV29-1 with TRBJ1-5; perhaps TRBD1 as D (5 bases). Trimming took 4 bases from V and 2 from J, leaving 18 bases between them. The V gene's germline CDR1 is SQVTM and CDR2 ANQGSEA. The CDR3 is 16 residues long. CDR3 DNA: TGCAGCGTTGTCCTCGGGGCGGGGGACCGCAATCAGCCCCAGCATTTT. It specifies CSVVLGAGDRNQPQHF.

The V call is TRBV9, the J call TRBJ2-5, with D possibly being TRBD2 (5 bases). V dropped 2 bases and J dropped 5 bases, with 10 bases sitting between them. CDR1 and CDR2 from the germline V gene are SGDLS and YYNGEE. There are 13 residues in the CDR3. This CDR3 reads CASSVGSGETQYF. CDR3 DNA sequence: TGTGCCAGCAGCGTTGGAAGCGGCGAGACCCAGTACTTC.

The chain joins TRBV5-4 to TRBJ2-2, with 10 bases that match TRBD1. Germline V gene data show CDR1 as SGHNT and CDR2 as YYREEE (reference sequence). The CDR3 sequence is 17 residues long. Trimming cost V 3 bases and J 5 bases; bases outside gene matches: 10. CDR3 loop: CASSSGTGVTITGELFF. CDR3 DNA sequence: TGTGCCAGCAGCTCCGGGACAGGGGTTACTATAACCGGGGAGCTGTTTTTT.

The sample holds one count of this clone. V is TRBV9 and J is TRBJ1-2, with unresolved D. The CDR3 spans 15 residues. Germline lookup yields CDR1 SGDLS and CDR2 YYNGEE. The V gene lost 3 bases and the J gene lost 6 bases, with 18 bases spanning the gap. CDR3 region: CASSDLGSVFDGYTF. The DNA for the CDR3 is TGTGCCAGCAGCGACTTAGGGTCAGTGTTTGATGGCTACACCTTC.

The chain recombines TRBV30 with TRBJ1-6; 7 positions match TRBD1. Germline V lookup: CDR1 GTSNPN, CDR2 SVGIG (reference sequence). This CDR3 spans 14 amino acids. Unmatched junction bases numbered 2, after V lost 1 base and J lost 5 bases. The CDR3 nucleotides are TGTGCCTGGAGTGGGACAGGAGATAATTCACCCCTCCACTTT. This translates into CAWSGTGDNSPLHF.

The V and J genes are TRBV5-1 and TRBJ2-5; a possible D gene is TRBD1 (7 bases). V was cut by 0 bases and J by 4 bases, with 13 bases left in between. Germline loops: CDR1 SGHRS, CDR2 YFSETQ. This CDR3 comprises 15 residues. The CDR3 DNA sequence: TGCGCCAGCAGCTTGGATGTTCAGGGGGGAGAGACCCAGTACTTC. It encodes CASSLDVQGGETQYF.

The chain joins TRBV11-2 to TRBJ1-2; maybe TRBD1 (5 bases). The germline V and J ends were trimmed by 2 bases and 3 bases, with 10 bases remaining between them. The germline CDR1 and CDR2 sequences are SGHAT and FQNNGV. The CDR3 consists of 14 residues. The DNA of the CDR3 is TGTGCCAGCAGCTTATGGGCAGGGTACTATGGCTACACCTTC. It specifies CASSLWAGYYGYTF.

This clone was seen just once. The V call is TRBV11-2, the J call TRBJ2-7; D is ambiguous. CDR1 is SGHAT and CDR2 is FQNNGV in the germline V gene. Between the trimmed V and J ends, which lost 5 bases and 2 bases, there was a span of 4 bases. The CDR3 extends over 11 amino acids. CDR3 loop: CASSLTYEQYF. The CDR3 DNA reads as TGTGCCAGCAGCCTAACCTACGAGCAGTACTTC.

The chain joins TRBV10-1 to TRBJ2-3; no clear D gene. V lost 1 base and J 5 bases, leaving 10 bases between the germline ends. Germline V gene data show CDR1 as WNHNN and CDR2 as SYGVQD (reference sequence). CDR3 length: 14 residues. This CDR3 is CASSEFDGLDTQYF. In DNA, the CDR3 is TGCGCCAGCAGTGAGTTCGACGGCTTAGATACGCAGTATTTT.

This clone was seen a few times. V gene TRBV28 combines with J gene TRBJ1-2; D gene uncertain. Per the germline V gene, CDR1 is MDHEN and CDR2 is SYDVKM. CDR3 size: 12 residues. V shed 6 bases and J shed 8 bases, with 13 bases lying between them. CDR3 region: CASRVGLSGYTF. CDR3 bases: TGTGCCAGCAGGGTCGGGTTGTCCGGCTACACCTTC.

The chain uses TRBV11-2 and TRBJ2-5; 7 bases map to TRBD1. From germline, CDR1 is SGHAT and CDR2 FQNNGV. The CDR3 is 13 residues long. V gave up 6 bases and J gave up 4 bases; unmatched junction bases: 5. CDR3 sequence (DNA): TGTGCCAGCAGATCCTACAGGGGAGAGACCCAGTACTTC. As protein: CASRSYRGETQYF.